These T cell receptor beta chains were read from a single sample in a study of blood T cells in healthy people across ages. TCRdb called the 5' RACE reads again in MiXCR, with one record for every CDR3 protein. The table records about 2 million distinct CDR3 sequences, about 50% of them present only once. Source material: blood. These receptors originate from a woman between 40 and 55 years old in good health. Each CDR3 is given with its conserved first and last residue. D genes are given only for firm matches. Clone size appears in some rows only: once, few, many, or a class for an expanded clone.

D	V	size	J	DNA	CDR3
-	TRBV19	-	TRBJ2-1	TGTGCCAGTAGTATGAGAAGGGGGGCATACAATGAGCAGTTCTTC	CASSMRRGAYNEQFF
TRBD1	TRBV6-2/TRBV6-3	-	TRBJ1-5	TGTGCCAGCAGTCGAGCCCGACAGGGAACGGATCAGCCCCAGCATTTT	CASSRARQGTDQPQHF
-	TRBV7-6	few	TRBJ2-5	TGTGCCAGCACTCAGTTGGGGTACTCAGAGACCCAGTACTTC	CASTQLGYSETQYF
-	TRBV27	few	TRBJ2-1	TGTGCCAGCAAACCGATACTGGGGCCTAAGAGGGTTGACAATGAGCAGTTCTTC	CASKPILGPKRVDNEQFF
-	TRBV11-2	-	TRBJ1-5	TGTGCCAGCAGCCGGACGAAGCGAACCAATCAGCCCCAGCATTTT	CASSRTKRTNQPQHF
-	TRBV2	-	TRBJ2-4	TGTGCCAGCAGTGATGTATCAGGGGGGGTTACCAAAAACGTTCAGTACTTC	CASSDVSGGVTKNVQYF
-	TRBV7-9	few	TRBJ1-2	TGTGCCAGCAGCTTAGGGGGGCGTGGACCGTATGGCTACACCTTC	CASSLGGRGPYGYTF
-	TRBV6-2/TRBV6-3	few	TRBJ2-7	TGTGCCAGCAGCCTCCTGGAGCAAAACTCCTACGAGCAGTACTTC	CASSLLEQNSYEQYF
-	TRBV6-1	-	TRBJ1-5	TGTGCCAGCAGTGGAGGGGCCCGGAATCAGCCCCAGCATTTT	CASSGGARNQPQHF
-	TRBV11-2	-	TRBJ2-6	TGTGCCAGCAGCTTAGATCCGCGGCGGAAGGGACTTCCACTCTTGGGGGCCAACGTCCTGACTTTC	CASSLDPRRKGLPLLGANVLTF
-	TRBV3-1	-	TRBJ1-5	TGTGCCAGCAGCCAAGAACCTTATAGCAATCAGCCCCAGCATTTT	CASSQEPYSNQPQHF
-	TRBV7-2	-	TRBJ2-3	TGTGCCAGCAGCTTACGTCCGGGGGTTTGGGGAGATACGCAGTATTTT	CASSLRPGVWGDTQYF
-	TRBV28	-	TRBJ2-1	TGTGCCAGCAGTCCCCTGGGGCAGCTCTCCTACAATGAGCAGTTCTTC	CASSPLGQLSYNEQFF
-	TRBV2	few	TRBJ2-1	TGTGCCAGCAGGGGGACTTCTAATAGCAATGAGCAGTTCTTC	CASRGTSNSNEQFF
TRBD1	TRBV10-3	-	TRBJ2-7	TGTGCCGTCACACCGACAGGGACCTACGAGCAGTACTTC	CAVTPTGTYEQYF
-	TRBV29-1	many	TRBJ2-4	TGCAGCGTTGTTGCGGGGGCCAAAAACATTCAGTACTTC	CSVVAGAKNIQYF
-	TRBV25-1	-	TRBJ2-7	TGTGCCAGCAGCAAACGGGAAGCCTCCGAGCAGTACTTC	CASSKREASEQYF
TRBD1	TRBV28	few	TRBJ2-7	TGTGCCAGCAGTTCGTCCGGGACAGGGAGGGCCTACGAGCAGTACTTC	CASSSSGTGRAYEQYF
-	TRBV3-1	-	TRBJ1-4	TGTGCCAGCAGCCAAGCAGAGGGGCTCCTCCTAACTAATGAAAAACTGTTTTTT	CASSQAEGLLLTNEKLFF
TRBD1	TRBV7-9	-	TRBJ1-2	TGTGCCAGCAGCTCCCCAAGACAGGGGCTGGACTATGGCTACACCTTC	CASSSPRQGLDYGYTF
-	TRBV20-1	few	TRBJ2-7	TGCAGTGCTAGAGGTTCGTTTGGCTACGAGCAGTACTTC	CSARGSFGYEQYF
-	TRBV7-2	-	TRBJ2-7	TGTGCCAGCAGCTTGGGTTCAGAGAAATACTACGAGCAGTACTTC	CASSLGSEKYYEQYF
-	TRBV4-1	-	TRBJ1-4	TGCGCCAGCAGCGACTGGGGGACAACTAATGAAAAACTGTTTTTT	CASSDWGTTNEKLFF
-	TRBV7-2	few	TRBJ2-3	TGTGCCAGCAGCTTAGTACAGACCCCCACAGATACGCAGTATTTT	CASSLVQTPTDTQYF
-	TRBV4-3	-	TRBJ2-4	TGCGCCAGCAGCCAAGATGCGAACATTCAGTACTTC	CASSQDANIQYF
-	TRBV6-5	few	TRBJ1-1	TGTGCCAGCAGTTACGCTCGATCGGGCACTGAAGCTTTCTTT	CASSYARSGTEAFF
-	TRBV20-1	-	TRBJ2-1	TGCAGTGCCCCCCTCGGGAGCTCCTACAATGAGCAGTTCTTC	CSAPLGSSYNEQFF
-	TRBV20-1	-	TRBJ2-4	TGCAGTGCTAGAGATCCCCAGGGTATCCACATTCAGTACTTC	CSARDPQGIHIQYF
TRBD1	TRBV27	few	TRBJ2-5	TGTGCCAGCAGGGACCCGGGACAGGGGATGTGGTACTTC	CASRDPGQGMWYF
-	TRBV12-3/TRBV12-4	-	TRBJ2-3	TGTGCCAGCAGTTTGCTACACGGAGATACGCAGTATTTT	CASSLLHGDTQYF
-	TRBV20-1	few	TRBJ2-3	TGCAGTGCTAGAGGAGGGGGCGGGGGAGGCGCTAGCACAGATACGCAGTATTTT	CSARGGGGGGASTDTQYF
-	TRBV5-1	few	TRBJ2-4	TGCGCCAGCAGCCCAGACAGTCAGGTGGCCAAAAACATTCAGTACTTC	CASSPDSQVAKNIQYF
-	TRBV27	few	TRBJ1-2	TGTGCCAGCAGTTCCTCCTACCCGGGACAATCTTATAACTATGGCTACACCTTC	CASSSSYPGQSYNYGYTF
-	TRBV20-1	few	TRBJ2-1	TGCAGTGCTAGAGGAGGAGGCATTAGCTCCTACAATGAGCAGTTCTTC	CSARGGGISSYNEQFF
-	TRBV20-1	few	TRBJ2-7	TGCAGTGCTAGAGATCGCCGGGATTACGAGCAGTACTTC	CSARDRRDYEQYF
TRBD1	TRBV27	-	TRBJ1-2	TGTGCCAGCGGCTCAGGGGGGCGCGCAGTCTATGGCTACACCTTC	CASGSGGRAVYGYTF
-	TRBV20-1	-	TRBJ2-3	TGCAGTGCTAGAGTCCTTATGACAGATACGCAGTATTTT	CSARVLMTDTQYF
-	TRBV29-1	-	TRBJ2-1	TGCAGCGTTGAACTGGGGACTTACAATGAGCAGTTCTTC	CSVELGTYNEQFF
-	TRBV7-2	few	TRBJ2-3	TGTGCCAGCATCCAGGAGGATACGCAGTATTTT	CASIQEDTQYF
TRBD2	TRBV20-1	-	TRBJ2-3	TGCAGTGCTATCTTGAGACTAGCTTTGGCAGATACGCAGTATTTT	CSAILRLALADTQYF
TRBD1	TRBV11-2	few	TRBJ2-3	TGTGCCAGCAGCTGGGGACAGGGGATTACAGATACGCAGTATTTT	CASSWGQGITDTQYF
TRBD2	TRBV11-1	once	TRBJ2-3	TGTGCCAGCAGCCCAAGCGGGGGGGCGGTCTCTACAGATACGCAGTATTTT	CASSPSGGAVSTDTQYF
-	TRBV9	few	TRBJ2-5	TGTGCCAGCAGCGTACAAGGAATCCTGAGAGAGACCCAGTACTTC	CASSVQGILRETQYF
-	TRBV7-2	few	TRBJ2-1	TGTGCCAGCAGCTTAAACGGGGACTCCTACAATGAGCAGTTCTTC	CASSLNGDSYNEQFF
-	TRBV21-1	few	TRBJ2-5	TGTGCCAGCAGCAAAGCCGGGACAGGGAAGGAGACCCAGTACTTC	CASSKAGTGKETQYF
-	TRBV3-1	-	TRBJ1-4	TGTGCCAGCGGGACTTTGAATGAAAAACTGTTTTTT	CASGTLNEKLFF
-	TRBV28	-	TRBJ2-1	TGTGCCACCAGAGAGGTCGGTACTCAACGTCGATTTGAGCAGTTCTTC	CATREVGTQRRFEQFF
TRBD1	TRBV5-1	-	TRBJ2-5	TGCGCCAGCAGTCGGGGATGGACAGGCCAAGAGACCCAGTACTTC	CASSRGWTGQETQYF